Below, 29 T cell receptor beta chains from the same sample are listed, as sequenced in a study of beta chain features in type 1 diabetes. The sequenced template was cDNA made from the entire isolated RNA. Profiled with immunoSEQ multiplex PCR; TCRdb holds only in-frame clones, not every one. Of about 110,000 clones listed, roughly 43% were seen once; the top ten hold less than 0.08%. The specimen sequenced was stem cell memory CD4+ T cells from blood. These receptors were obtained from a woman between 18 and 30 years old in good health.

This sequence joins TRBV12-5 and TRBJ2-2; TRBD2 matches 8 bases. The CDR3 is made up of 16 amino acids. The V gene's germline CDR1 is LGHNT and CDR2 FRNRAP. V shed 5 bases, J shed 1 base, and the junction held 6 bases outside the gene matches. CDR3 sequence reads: CASGPIAGGNTGELFF. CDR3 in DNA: TGTGCTAGTGGTCCCATTGCGGGAGGGAACACCGGGGAGCTGTTTTTT.

The CDR3 spells CASSRPSSYEQYF. The CDR3 coding sequence is TGTGCCAGCAGCCGCCCTAGCTCCTACGAGCAGTACTTC. The rearrangement uses TRBV7-2 and TRBJ2-7; no firm D call. Germline-derived CDR1 and CDR2 are SGHTA and FQGNSA. V dropped 5 bases and J dropped 0 bases, with 8 bases sitting between them. This CDR3 has 13 amino acids.

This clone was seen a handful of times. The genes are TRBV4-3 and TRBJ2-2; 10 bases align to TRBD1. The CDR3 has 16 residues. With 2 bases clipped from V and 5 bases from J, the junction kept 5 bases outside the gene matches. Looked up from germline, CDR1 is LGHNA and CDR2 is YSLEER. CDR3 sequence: CASSQPDRGLTGELFF. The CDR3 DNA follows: TGCGCCAGCAGCCAACCGGACAGGGGGTTGACCGGGGAGCTGTTTTTT.

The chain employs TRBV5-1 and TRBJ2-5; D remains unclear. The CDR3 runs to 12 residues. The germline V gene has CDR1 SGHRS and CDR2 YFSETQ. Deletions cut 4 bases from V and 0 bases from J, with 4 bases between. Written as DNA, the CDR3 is TGCGCCAGCAGCCTAAACCAAGAGACCCAGTACTTC. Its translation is CASSLNQETQYF.

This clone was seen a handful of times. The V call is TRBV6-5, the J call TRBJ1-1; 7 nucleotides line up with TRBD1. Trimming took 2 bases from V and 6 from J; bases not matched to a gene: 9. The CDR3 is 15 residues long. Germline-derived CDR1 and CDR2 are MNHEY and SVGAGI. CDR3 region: CASSYRGLRKAEAFF. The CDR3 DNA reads TGTGCCAGCAGTTACAGGGGGCTCCGGAAGGCTGAAGCTTTCTTT.

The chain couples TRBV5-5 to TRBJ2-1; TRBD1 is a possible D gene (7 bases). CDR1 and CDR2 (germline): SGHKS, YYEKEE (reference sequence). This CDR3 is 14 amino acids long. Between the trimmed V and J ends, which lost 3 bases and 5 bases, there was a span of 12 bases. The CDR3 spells CASSWGDRHNEQFF. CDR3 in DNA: TGTGCCAGCAGCTGGGGGGACAGACACAATGAGCAGTTCTTC.

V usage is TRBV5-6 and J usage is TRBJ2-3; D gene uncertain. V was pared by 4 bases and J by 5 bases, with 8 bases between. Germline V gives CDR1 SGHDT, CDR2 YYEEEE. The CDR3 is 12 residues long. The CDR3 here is CASSDTGDTQYF. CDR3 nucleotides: TGTGCCAGCAGCGATACCGGAGATACGCAGTATTTT.

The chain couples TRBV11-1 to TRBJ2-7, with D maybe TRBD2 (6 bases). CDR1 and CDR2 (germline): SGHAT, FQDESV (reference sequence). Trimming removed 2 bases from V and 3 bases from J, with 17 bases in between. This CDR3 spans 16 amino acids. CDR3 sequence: CASSLNSEGQYYEQYF. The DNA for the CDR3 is TGTGCCAGCAGCTTAAATTCGGAGGGCCAATACTACGAGCAGTACTTC. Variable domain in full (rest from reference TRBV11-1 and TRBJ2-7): EAEVAQSPRYKITEKSQAVAFWCDPISGHATLYWYRQILGQGPELLVQFQDESVVDDSQLPKDRFSAERLKGVDSTLKIQPAELGDSAMYLCASSLNSEGQYYEQYFGPGTRLTVT.

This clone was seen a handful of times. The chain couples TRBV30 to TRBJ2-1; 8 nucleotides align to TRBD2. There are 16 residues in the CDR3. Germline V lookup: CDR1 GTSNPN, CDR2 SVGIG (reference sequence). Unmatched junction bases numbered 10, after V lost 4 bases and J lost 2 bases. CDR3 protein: CAWTELTSDPYNEQFF. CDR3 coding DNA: TGTGCCTGGACAGAATTGACTAGCGACCCCTACAATGAGCAGTTCTTC.

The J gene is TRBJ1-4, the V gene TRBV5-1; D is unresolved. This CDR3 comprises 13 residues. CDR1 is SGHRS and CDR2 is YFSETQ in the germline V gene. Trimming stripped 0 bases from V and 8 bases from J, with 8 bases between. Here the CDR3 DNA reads TGCGCCAGCAGCTTGGGCCAGGAAGAAAAACTGTTTTTT. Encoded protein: CASSLGQEEKLFF.

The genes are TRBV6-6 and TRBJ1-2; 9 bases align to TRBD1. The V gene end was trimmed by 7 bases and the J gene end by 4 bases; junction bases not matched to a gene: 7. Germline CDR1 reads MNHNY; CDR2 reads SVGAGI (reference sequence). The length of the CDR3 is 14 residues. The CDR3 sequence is CASTGQGTGYGYTF. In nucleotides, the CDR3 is TGTGCCAGCACTGGACAGGGGACGGGCTATGGCTACACCTTC.

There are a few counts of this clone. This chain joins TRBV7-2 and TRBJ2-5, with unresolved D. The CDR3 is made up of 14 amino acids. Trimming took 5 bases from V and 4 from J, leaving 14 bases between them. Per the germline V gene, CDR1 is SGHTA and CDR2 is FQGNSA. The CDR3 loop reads CASSRFNLGETQYF. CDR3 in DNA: TGTGCCAGCAGCCGCTTCAACCTAGGAGAGACCCAGTACTTC.

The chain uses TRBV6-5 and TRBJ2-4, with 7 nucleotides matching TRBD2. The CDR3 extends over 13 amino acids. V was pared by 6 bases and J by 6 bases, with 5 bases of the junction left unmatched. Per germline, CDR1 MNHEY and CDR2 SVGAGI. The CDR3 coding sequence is TGTGCCAGCAGGAGGACGGGAGGAAACATTCAGTACTTC. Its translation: CASRRTGGNIQYF.

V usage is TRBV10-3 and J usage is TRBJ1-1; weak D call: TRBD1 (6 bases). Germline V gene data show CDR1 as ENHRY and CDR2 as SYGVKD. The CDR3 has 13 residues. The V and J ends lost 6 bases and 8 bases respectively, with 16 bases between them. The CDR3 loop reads CAIRRQGRVEAFF. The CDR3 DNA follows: TGTGCCATCAGGAGGCAGGGGAGGGTAGAAGCTTTCTTT.

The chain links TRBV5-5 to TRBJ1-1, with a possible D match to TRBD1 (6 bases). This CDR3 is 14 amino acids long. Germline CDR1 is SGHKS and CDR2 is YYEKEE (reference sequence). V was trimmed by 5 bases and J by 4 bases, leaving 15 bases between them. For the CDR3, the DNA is TGTGCCAGCAGACGTACAGGGAGGGGCACTGAAGCTTTCTTT. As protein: CASRRTGRGTEAFF. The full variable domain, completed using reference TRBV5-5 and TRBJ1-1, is DAGVTQSPTHLIKTRGQQVTLRCSPISGHKSVSWYQQVLGQGPQFIFQYYEKEERGRGNFPDRFSARQFPNYSSELNVNALLLGDSALYLCASRRTGRGTEAFFGQGTRLTVV.

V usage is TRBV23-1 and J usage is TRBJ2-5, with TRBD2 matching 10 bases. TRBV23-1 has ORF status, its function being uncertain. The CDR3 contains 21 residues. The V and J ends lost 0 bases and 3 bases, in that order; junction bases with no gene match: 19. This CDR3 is CASSQSFAVPLAGENEETQYF. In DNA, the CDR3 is TGCGCCAGCAGTCAATCTTTTGCAGTTCCTCTAGCGGGAGAGAATGAAGAGACCCAGTACTTC.

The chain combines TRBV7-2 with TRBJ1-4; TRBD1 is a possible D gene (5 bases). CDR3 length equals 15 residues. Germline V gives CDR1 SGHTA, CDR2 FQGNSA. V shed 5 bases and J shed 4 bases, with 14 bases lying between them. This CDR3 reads CASSPRGMNNEKLFF. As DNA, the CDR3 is TGTGCCAGCAGCCCTAGGGGCATGAATAATGAAAAACTGTTTTTT.

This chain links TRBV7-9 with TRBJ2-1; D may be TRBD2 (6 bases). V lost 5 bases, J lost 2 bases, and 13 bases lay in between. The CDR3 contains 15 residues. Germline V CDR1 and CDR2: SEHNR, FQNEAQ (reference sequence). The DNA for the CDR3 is TGTGCCAGCAGCCCATTAGCGGTACCCTACAATGAGCAGTTCTTC. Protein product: CASSPLAVPYNEQFF. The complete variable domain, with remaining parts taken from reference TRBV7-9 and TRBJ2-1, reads DTGVSQNPRHKITKRGQNVTFRCDPISEHNRLYWYRQTLGQGPEFLTYFQNEAQLEKSRLLSDRFSAERPKGSFSTLEIQRTEQGDSAMYLCASSPLAVPYNEQFFGPGTRLTVL.

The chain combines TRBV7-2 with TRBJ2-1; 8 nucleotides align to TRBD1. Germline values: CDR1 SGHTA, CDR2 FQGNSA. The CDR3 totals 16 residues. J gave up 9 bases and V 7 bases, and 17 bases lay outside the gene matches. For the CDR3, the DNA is TGTGCCAGCAAAGGACAGGGTGGTTTGCAAAATGGTGAGCAGTTCTTC. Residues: CASKGQGGLQNGEQFF.

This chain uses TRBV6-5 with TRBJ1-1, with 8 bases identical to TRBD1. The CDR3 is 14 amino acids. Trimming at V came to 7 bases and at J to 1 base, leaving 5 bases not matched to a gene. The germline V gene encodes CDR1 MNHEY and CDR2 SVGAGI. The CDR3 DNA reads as TGTGCCAGCAAGGGGACAGGAGGGAACACTGAAGCTTTCTTT. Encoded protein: CASKGTGGNTEAFF.

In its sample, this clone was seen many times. The CDR3 spells CATSRVSSGANEQYF. CDR3 DNA: TGTGCCACCAGCAGAGTCAGTAGCGGGGCCAACGAGCAGTACTTC. V usage is TRBV15 and J usage is TRBJ2-7; 8 positions agree with TRBD2. V shed 1 base, J shed 5 bases, and the junction held 7 bases outside the gene matches. CDR1 and CDR2 (germline): LNHNV, YYDKDF (reference sequence). The CDR3 runs 15 residues.

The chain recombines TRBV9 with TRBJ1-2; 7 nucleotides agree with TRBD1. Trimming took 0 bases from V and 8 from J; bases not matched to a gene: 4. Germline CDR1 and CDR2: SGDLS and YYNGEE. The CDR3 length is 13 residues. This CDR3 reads CASSVETGSGYTF. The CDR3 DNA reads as TGTGCCAGCAGCGTAGAGACAGGGAGCGGCTACACCTTC.

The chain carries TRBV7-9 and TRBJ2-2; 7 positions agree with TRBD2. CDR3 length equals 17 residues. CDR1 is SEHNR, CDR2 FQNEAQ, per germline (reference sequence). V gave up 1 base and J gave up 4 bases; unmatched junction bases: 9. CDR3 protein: CASSLGVSAGVTGELFF. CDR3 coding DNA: TGTGCCAGCAGCTTAGGGGTATCGGCGGGAGTCACCGGGGAGCTGTTTTTT.

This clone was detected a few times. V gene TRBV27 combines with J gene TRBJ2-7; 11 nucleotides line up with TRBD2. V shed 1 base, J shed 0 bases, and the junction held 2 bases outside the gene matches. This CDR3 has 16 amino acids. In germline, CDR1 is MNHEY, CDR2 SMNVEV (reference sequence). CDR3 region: CASSLFTSGSSYEQYF. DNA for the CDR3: TGTGCCAGCAGTTTATTTACTAGCGGGAGCTCCTACGAGCAGTACTTC.

The CDR3 coding sequence is TGTGCCAGCGCCACTAGCGGGAGGGCTGGGAATGAGCAGTTCTTC. Translation gives CASATSGRAGNEQFF. The rearrangement links TRBV7-2 to TRBJ2-1, with TRBD2 identical over 13 bases. J lost 7 bases, V lost 8 bases, and 8 bases had no gene match. This CDR3 spans 15 amino acids. Germline CDR1 SGHTA, CDR2 FQGNSA.

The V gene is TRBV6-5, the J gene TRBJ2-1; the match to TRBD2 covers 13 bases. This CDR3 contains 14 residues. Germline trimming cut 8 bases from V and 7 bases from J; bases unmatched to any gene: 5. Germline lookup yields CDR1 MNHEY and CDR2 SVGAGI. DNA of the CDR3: TGTGCCAGCCAACTAGCGGGAGGGCCGAATGAGCAGTTCTTC. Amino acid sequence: CASQLAGGPNEQFF.

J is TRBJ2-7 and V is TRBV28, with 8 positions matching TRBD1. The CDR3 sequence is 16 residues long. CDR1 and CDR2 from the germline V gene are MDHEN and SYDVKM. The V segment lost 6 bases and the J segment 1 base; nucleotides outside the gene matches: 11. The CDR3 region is CASSTPSGQGSYEQYF. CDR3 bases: TGTGCCAGCAGCACTCCCAGCGGACAGGGATCCTACGAGCAGTACTTC.

CDR3 region: CASTSGTVYEQYF. CDR3 DNA: TGTGCCAGCACAAGCGGGACCGTCTACGAGCAGTACTTC. The chain couples TRBV25-1 to TRBJ2-7; TRBD2 matches at 7 bases. Trimming took 7 bases from V and 3 from J; bases not matched to a gene: 6. There are 13 residues in the CDR3. Germline lookup yields CDR1 MGHDK and CDR2 SYGVNS.

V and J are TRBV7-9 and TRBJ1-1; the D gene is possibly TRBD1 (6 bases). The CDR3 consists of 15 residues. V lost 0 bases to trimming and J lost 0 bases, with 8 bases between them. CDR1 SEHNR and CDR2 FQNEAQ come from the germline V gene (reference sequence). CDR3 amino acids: CASSLAGHLNTEAFF. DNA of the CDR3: TGTGCCAGCAGCTTAGCGGGACACTTGAACACTGAAGCTTTCTTT.